These 7 T cell receptor beta chains were all obtained from the same sample, sequenced in a study of radiation and T cells in renal cell carcinoma. The sample's time point: blood 4 weeks post-SBRT, at nephrectomy. The sample's treatment: 15 Gy SBRT to primary tumor, nephrectomy 4 weeks later. Sequencing was performed with immunoSEQ multiplex PCR; in TCRdb, only in-frame clones are kept and a portion is missing. The sample comprises around 170,000 clones, about 88% of which are singletons, and about 11% rests with the top ten. The sequencing used blood, collected from a patient whose treatment included radiotherapy and nephrectomy. The receptor set was obtained from a woman between 50 and 59 years old with renal cell carcinoma.

The chain has TRBV6-6 and TRBJ1-1, with 8 bases matching TRBD1. The CDR3 is made up of 15 amino acids. With 7 bases clipped from V and 0 bases from J, the junction kept 7 bases outside the gene matches. Germline assignment: CDR1 MNHNY and CDR2 SVGAGI (reference sequence). CDR3 region: CASIGQGRVNTEAFF. In DNA, the CDR3 is TGTGCCAGCATCGGACAGGGACGGGTGAACACTGAAGCTTTCTTT.

The rearrangement links TRBV5-6 to TRBJ1-3; no definite D call. The CDR3 covers 16 residues. Germline-derived CDR1 and CDR2 are SGHDT and YYEEEE. The ends were cut back, 2 bases at V and 4 bases at J, with 16 bases in the middle. CDR3 in DNA: TGTGCCAGCAGCTTAGGTCAAGGCCAACCAGGAAACACCATATATTTT. Protein sequence: CASSLGQGQPGNTIYF.

The chain employs TRBV7-8 and TRBJ1-3; 9 positions match TRBD1. V was clipped by 4 bases and J by 0 bases; unmatched bases: 7. This CDR3 has 17 residues. Looked up from germline, CDR1 is SGHVS and CDR2 is FQNEAQ. CDR3 region: CASSSTKTGGSGNTIYF. DNA of the CDR3: TGTGCCAGCAGCTCTACGAAGACAGGGGGCTCTGGAAACACCATATATTTT.

This clone was seen only a few times. This chain links TRBV30 with TRBJ1-1; D call uncertain. Germline V gives CDR1 GTSNPN, CDR2 SVGIG (reference sequence). There are 13 residues in the CDR3. V was clipped by 4 bases and J by 7 bases, with 16 bases between them. The CDR3: CAWTRTWEREAFF. CDR3 nucleotides: TGTGCCTGGACCCGTACGTGGGAACGTGAAGCTTTCTTT.

The chain carries TRBV15 and TRBJ2-5; D is ambiguous. CDR1 and CDR2 from the germline V gene are LNHNV and YYDKDF (reference sequence). The CDR3 contains 13 residues. Trimming cost V 0 bases and J 1 base, with 3 bases left between them. CDR3 amino acids: CATSRERQETQYF. In DNA form, the CDR3 reads TGTGCCACCAGCAGAGAGCGCCAAGAGACCCAGTACTTC.

Only a few counts were recorded for this clone. V usage is TRBV7-2 and J usage is TRBJ1-1; no clear D gene. This CDR3 is built from 12 residues. Trimming cost V 1 base and J 5 bases, with 5 bases left between them. The V gene's germline CDR1 is SGHTA and CDR2 FQGNSA. The CDR3 bases are TGTGCCAGCAGCTTAGTTTCAACTGAAGCTTTCTTT. Protein product: CASSLVSTEAFF.

Points on this clone: Compared with germline, one end of the junction differs, possibly owing to a read error. The chain carries TRBV7-2 and TRBJ2-7; D is unresolved. CDR3 length equals 11 residues. CDR1 and CDR2 (germline): SGHTA, FQGNSA. The CDR3 DNA is TGTGCCAGCAGTAATGTGGGGTCCAATCACTTC. Its translation is CASSNVGSNHF.